The 16 T cell receptor beta chains reported below all come from one sample, sequenced in a study of beta chain features in type 1 diabetes. Study-wide findings and caveats: Across all four CD4+ subsets, people with type 1 diabetes showed modestly shorter TCRB CDR3s.

The antigens these receptors bind are not known. Sequencing targeted expressed TCRB transcripts, as all isolated RNA had been reverse transcribed. The assay was immunoSEQ multiplex PCR, and TCRdb's table has in-frame clones only and misses some. In the table there are hundreds of thousands of clones, around an eighth of which are singletons. Sequencing input: naive CD4+ T cells from blood. These receptors came from a man between 18 and 35 years old with type 1 diabetes.

The chain employs TRBV6-1 and TRBJ2-1; D is perhaps TRBD1 (6 bases). This CDR3 spans 14 amino acids. V was shortened by 6 bases and J by 12 bases, with 21 bases between the two germline ends. The germline gives CDR1 MNHNS, CDR2 SASEGT. The CDR3 here is CASSPGHPSEGQFF. The CDR3 coding sequence is TGTGCCAGCAGCCCGGGACACCCTAGTGAAGGGCAGTTCTTC.

This clone was found a few times. The chain has TRBV11-3 and TRBJ1-1, with TRBD1 as a possible D gene (5 bases). The ends were cut back, 5 bases at V and 3 bases at J, with 16 bases in the middle. Germline V gene lookup returns CDR1 SGHNT and CDR2 YENEEA. CDR3 length equals 15 residues. Written as DNA, the CDR3 is TGTGCCAGCAGCAGTACCGGGACCTCGGACACTGAAGCTTTCTTT. Amino acid sequence: CASSSTGTSDTEAFF.

Concerning this clone: Other DNA sequences in the same sample also yield this CDR3. The CDR3 sequence: CASSLGDGTEAFF. CDR3 nucleotide sequence: TGCGCCAGCAGCTTGGGTGATGGCACTGAAGCTTTCTTT. The V and J genes are TRBV5-1 and TRBJ1-1; D unclear. The CDR3 covers 13 residues. Germline values: CDR1 SGHRS, CDR2 YFSETQ. V was cut by 0 bases and J by 4 bases, with 7 bases left in between.

The chain uses TRBV6-5 and TRBJ2-3; maybe TRBD2 (5 bases). CDR3 length: 16 residues. V dropped 0 bases and J dropped 3 bases, with 13 bases sitting between them. Germline lookup yields CDR1 MNHEY and CDR2 SVGAGI. The CDR3 region has the DNA TGTGCCAGCAGTTACTCCGGGTCCCCGGGGACAGATACGCAGTATTTT. It encodes CASSYSGSPGTDTQYF.

V gene TRBV19 combines with J gene TRBJ1-2; perhaps TRBD1 as D (6 bases). Trimming left V 5 bases short and J 6 bases short, with 22 bases between. Germline V gene data show CDR1 as LNHDA and CDR2 as SQIVND (reference sequence). The CDR3 totals 16 residues. The CDR3 bases are TGTGCCAGTAGTGACCTCGGCCGGGGGCTTGAGAATGGCTACACCTTC. This gives the protein CASSDLGRGLENGYTF.

J is TRBJ2-5 and V is TRBV21-1; the D call in the table, TRBD2, was not verified against the DNA. TRBV21-1 is marked as a pseudogene. This CDR3 spans 15 amino acids. Here the CDR3 reads CARPVRRGSVETQYF. In nucleotides, the CDR3 is TGTGCCCGGCCCGTTCGGCGCGGGAGTGTGGAGACCCAGTACTTC.

The chain uses TRBV7-9 and TRBJ1-5; no firm D call. CDR3 length equals 15 residues. Between the trimmed V and J ends, which lost 3 bases and 0 bases, there was a span of 9 bases. From germline, CDR1 is SEHNR and CDR2 FQNEAQ (reference sequence). CDR3 DNA sequence: TGTGCCAGCAGCTTCGGAGCAGGTAGCAATCAGCCCCAGCATTTT. This encodes CASSFGAGSNQPQHF.

This clone was observed a handful of times. The V and J genes are TRBV7-9 and TRBJ1-2; D remains unclear. Trimming stripped 5 bases from V and 4 bases from J, with 8 bases between. CDR1 is SEHNR and CDR2 is FQNEAQ in the germline V gene (reference sequence). The CDR3 contains 12 residues. The CDR3 nucleotides read TGTGCCAGCAGCCCGACAACCTATGGCTACACCTTC. This sequence encodes CASSPTTYGYTF.

This clone has a handful of counts. The chain couples TRBV10-3 to TRBJ1-1; D remains unclear. With 3 bases removed from V and 6 bases from J, the gap between germline ends came to 11 bases. The CDR3 covers 13 residues. Germline-derived CDR1 and CDR2 are ENHRY and SYGVKD. CDR3 in amino acids: CAISDPLRSEAFF. The CDR3 DNA reads TGTGCCATCAGTGATCCCCTTAGGTCTGAAGCTTTCTTT.

This clone has just a few counts. The chain recombines TRBV5-1 with TRBJ2-3; D unresolved. V lost 7 bases to trimming and J lost 5 bases, with 11 bases between them. The germline gives CDR1 SGHRS, CDR2 YFSETQ. This CDR3 has 12 residues. The CDR3 region has the DNA TGCGCCAGCCGTCAACAGCAAGATACGCAGTATTTT. This gives the protein CASRQQQDTQYF.

The chain employs TRBV29-1 and TRBJ1-1, with D unresolved. V gave up 8 bases and J gave up 6 bases, with 22 bases separating them. The CDR3 runs 14 residues. Germline lookup yields CDR1 SQVTM and CDR2 ANQGSEA. In DNA form, the CDR3 reads TGCAGCAGTCGTGGTTCCTCTCTGTACCCTGAAGCTTTCTTT. It is translated as CSSRGSSLYPEAFF.

This clone was seen only a few times. The V call is TRBV21-1, the J call TRBJ1-1. TRBV21-1 is assigned pseudogene status. The CDR3 contains 9 residues. The CDR3 DNA follows: TGTGCCTGTGCCCGGGCCGCTTTCTTT. Translating gives CACARAAFF.

Remarks on this clone: Other DNA sequences in the sample encode the same CDR3. This chain connects TRBV9 to TRBJ2-2; D is unclear. This CDR3 spans 14 amino acids. Germline V gene lookup returns CDR1 SGDLS and CDR2 YYNGEE. Trimming shortened V by 4 bases and J by 0 bases, and 7 bases separated the two germline ends. CDR3 sequence: CASSPRTNTGELFF. CDR3 in DNA: TGTGCCAGCAGCCCCAGGACGAACACCGGGGAGCTGTTTTTT.

The table lists this clone with a few counts. The genes are TRBV11-2 and TRBJ2-1; TRBD1 might be the D (6 bases). Trimming removed 1 base at V and 5 bases at J, with 12 bases between. In germline, CDR1 is SGHAT, CDR2 FQNNGV. The CDR3 loop spans 15 amino acids. The CDR3 here is CASSLGVRGNNEQFF. CDR3 in DNA: TGTGCCAGCAGCTTAGGGGTCAGGGGCAACAATGAGCAGTTCTTC.

This clone was seen a handful of times. This chain connects TRBV29-1 to TRBJ2-1; 12 positions agree with TRBD2. The CDR3 spans 15 residues. CDR1 is SQVTM and CDR2 is ANQGSEA in the germline V gene. The ends lost 5 bases at V and 1 base at J; junction bases unmatched: 3. The CDR3 DNA reads TGCAGCGTTCAGGGACTAGCGGGTTCCTACAATGAGCAGTTCTTC. This codes for CSVQGLAGSYNEQFF.

This chain connects TRBV29-1 to TRBJ2-7; D may be TRBD1 (6 bases). CDR1 is SQVTM, CDR2 ANQGSEA, per germline. There are 13 residues in the CDR3. The ends were cut back, 6 bases at V and 9 bases at J, with 21 bases in the middle. CDR3 DNA sequence: TGCAGCGTGCGCTGGGACAACCCGGCTGGGCAGTACTTC. It yields the protein CSVRWDNPAGQYF.